One and the same sample provided the 29 T cell receptor beta chains below, sequenced in a study of shared clonotypes between healthy human individuals. The repertoire was sequenced with immunoSEQ multiplex PCR; TCRdb's copy has only in-frame clones and lacks some. The table lists 2 million to 2.5 million clones, about 92% of them singletons. The sample comprised naive CD4+ T cells from PBMCs. Subset noted: CD45RA+ positively selected. The receptors were gathered from a man in his late teens or twenties in good health. Some clones in this sample may be carry-over from other donors' samples.

V and J are TRBV27 and TRBJ2-7; the D call may be TRBD1 or TRBD2 (5 bases each). Trimming took 6 bases from V and 2 from J, leaving 14 bases between them. The V gene's germline CDR1 is MNHEY and CDR2 SMNVEV (reference sequence). The CDR3 consists of 14 residues. The DNA of the CDR3 is TGTGCCAGCAGCGTTCGGGGCGGGCCCTACGAGCAGTACTTC. It encodes CASSVRGGPYEQYF.

The table lists this clone with a count of one. The V call is TRBV29-1, the J call TRBJ2-3; 10 bases are a match to TRBD1. Germline V gives CDR1 SQVTM, CDR2 ANQGSEA. After removal of 6 bases from V and 6 bases from J, the junction contained 3 bases not matched to a gene. The CDR3 covers 12 residues. This CDR3 is CSVSTGGDTQYF. The CDR3 coding sequence is TGCAGCGTCTCGACAGGGGGCGATACGCAGTATTTT.

V and J are TRBV9 and TRBJ2-3, with D possibly being TRBD2 (5 bases). Trimming stripped 3 bases from V and 2 bases from J, with 13 bases between. The germline CDR1 and CDR2 sequences are SGDLS and YYNGEE. There are 15 residues in the CDR3. CDR3 coding DNA: TGTGCCAGCAGCGGCCGGGAAAGGCTCACAGATACGCAGTATTTT. Translating it yields CASSGRERLTDTQYF.

The genes are TRBV27 and TRBJ2-7, with 8 bases aligning to TRBD2. The CDR3 runs to 16 residues. Trimming took 1 base from V and 1 from J; bases not matched to a gene: 6. The germline V gene encodes CDR1 MNHEY and CDR2 SMNVEV (reference sequence). CDR3 DNA: TGTGCCAGCAGTTTATTAGCTAGCGGGCCTTCCTACGAGCAGTACTTC. This sequence encodes CASSLLASGPSYEQYF.

The chain links TRBV29-1 to TRBJ2-3; 14 bases map to TRBD2. Germline V gene data show CDR1 as SQVTM and CDR2 as ANQGSEA. Unmatched junction bases numbered 6, after V lost 7 bases and J lost 3 bases. This CDR3 region has 15 residues. The CDR3 region is CSGARLAGGTDTQYF. Written as DNA, the CDR3 is TGCAGCGGTGCCCGACTAGCGGGAGGGACAGATACGCAGTATTTT.

The CDR3 loop is CAISDPLAENTDTQYF. The CDR3 DNA sequence: TGTGCCATCAGTGACCCACTAGCGGAGAACACAGATACGCAGTATTTT. The chain uses TRBV10-3 and TRBJ2-3; TRBD2 agrees at 8 bases. Germline assignment: CDR1 ENHRY and CDR2 SYGVKD. The junction had 7 bases not matched to a gene; V was cut back by 3 bases and J by 2 bases. This CDR3 spans 16 amino acids.

The V call is TRBV2, the J call TRBJ1-2; D gene ambiguous. This CDR3 is built from 13 residues. Germline V gene lookup returns CDR1 SNHLY and CDR2 FYNNEI. Trimming left V 10 bases short and J 3 bases short, with 15 bases between. The CDR3 reads CATTPQGHYGYTF. In DNA, the CDR3 is TGTGCCACTACTCCACAAGGGCACTATGGCTACACCTTC.

The gene calls are TRBV5-8 and TRBJ2-7, with 7 bases fitting TRBD1. This CDR3 is 13 amino acids long. V lost 4 bases to trimming and J lost 6 bases; unmatched junction nucleotides: 7. Germline V gives CDR1 SGHTS, CDR2 YDEGEE. The CDR3 reads CASSPRQGGEQYF. CDR3 in DNA: TGTGCCAGCAGCCCCAGACAGGGTGGCGAGCAGTACTTC.

The gene calls are TRBV19 and TRBJ2-5, with D tentatively TRBD2 (6 bases). Germline CDR1 is LNHDA and CDR2 is SQIVND (reference sequence). Trimming took off 4 bases at V and 0 bases at J, with 12 bases between the two ends. CDR3 length equals 15 residues. The CDR3 is CASSKMGGHQETQYF. The CDR3, as DNA: TGTGCCAGTAGTAAAATGGGAGGCCACCAAGAGACCCAGTACTTC.

The rearrangement joins TRBV5-1 to TRBJ1-4; 7 positions match TRBD1. CDR3 length: 15 residues. Germline CDR1 and CDR2: SGHRS and YFSETQ. V was clipped by 4 bases and J by 8 bases; unmatched bases: 11. Here the CDR3 reads CASSPVVGGVEKLFF. In DNA form, the CDR3 reads TGCGCCAGCAGCCCAGTGGTAGGGGGCGTAGAAAAACTGTTTTTT. The whole variable domain, filled in from reference TRBV5-1 and TRBJ1-4, reads KAGVTQTPRYLIKTRGQQVTLSCSPISGHRSVSWYQQTPGQGLQFLFEYFSETQRNKGNFPGRFSGRQFSNSRSEMNVSTLELGDSALYLCASSPVVGGVEKLFFGSGTQLSVL.

The count of this clone is one. The rearrangement links TRBV30 to TRBJ2-5; 8 positions match TRBD2. The CDR3 loop spans 13 amino acids. V gave up 8 bases and J gave up 4 bases; unmatched junction bases: 9. The V gene's germline CDR1 is GTSNPN and CDR2 SVGIG (reference sequence). The CDR3 here is CARTGGDAETQYF. DNA of the CDR3: TGTGCCCGGACGGGGGGGGACGCAGAGACCCAGTACTTC. The whole variable domain, remainder taken from reference TRBV30 and TRBJ2-5, is SQTIHQWPATLVQPVGSPLSLECTVEGTSNPNLYWYRQAAGRGLQLLFYSVGIGQISSEVPQNLSASRPQDRQFILSSKKLLLSDSGFYLCARTGGDAETQYFGPGTRLLVL.

This chain uses TRBV7-2 with TRBJ2-7, with D possibly matching TRBD2 (5 bases). Germline CDR1 and CDR2: SGHTA and FQGNSA. Trimming cost V 5 bases and J 0 bases, with 11 bases left between them. CDR3 length: 14 residues. The CDR3 region has the DNA TGTGCCAGCAGCGCTGGACTCCTCTCCTACGAGCAGTACTTC. This encodes CASSAGLLSYEQYF.

The chain carries TRBV28 and TRBJ2-4; 13 nucleotides align to TRBD2. The CDR3 spans 20 residues. J lost 1 base, V lost 7 bases, and 16 bases had no gene match. The germline V gene encodes CDR1 MDHEN and CDR2 SYDVKM. The CDR3 nucleotides read TGTGCCAGCAAATTCCGGACTAGCGGGAGATCGGCCAGGGCCAAAAACATTCAGTACTTC. Amino acid sequence: CASKFRTSGRSARAKNIQYF.

This chain connects TRBV5-1 to TRBJ2-5, with TRBD2 matching 9 bases. Looked up from germline, CDR1 is SGHRS and CDR2 is YFSETQ. This CDR3 is built from 14 residues. Germline trimming cut 0 bases from V and 5 bases from J; bases unmatched to any gene: 2. CDR3 region: CASSLVAGVETQYF. The CDR3 DNA reads as TGCGCCAGCAGCTTGGTAGCGGGAGTGGAGACCCAGTACTTC. The entire variable domain, with the rest obtained from reference TRBV5-1 and TRBJ2-5, is as follows: KAGVTQTPRYLIKTRGQQVTLSCSPISGHRSVSWYQQTPGQGLQFLFEYFSETQRNKGNFPGRFSGRQFSNSRSEMNVSTLELGDSALYLCASSLVAGVETQYFGPGTRLLVL.

This clone showed up just once. J is TRBJ2-5 and V is TRBV27; D is possibly TRBD1 (6 bases). This CDR3 comprises 15 residues. CDR1 and CDR2 (germline): MNHEY, SMNVEV (reference sequence). The germline V and J ends were trimmed by 6 bases and 2 bases, with 16 bases remaining between them. The CDR3 spells CASRSNRVGQETQYF. The DNA of the CDR3 is TGTGCCAGCAGGTCGAACAGGGTCGGGCAAGAGACCCAGTACTTC.

Turning to this clone: The sample contains more than one DNA sequence encoding this CDR3. The V gene is TRBV5-1, the J gene TRBJ2-2; D tentatively reads TRBD1 or TRBD2 (5 bases each). In germline, CDR1 is SGHRS, CDR2 YFSETQ. The CDR3 totals 15 residues. Trimming pared 4 bases from V and 2 bases from J, leaving 12 bases between. The CDR3 spells CASSPGTINTGELFF. The CDR3 nucleotides are TGCGCCAGCAGCCCCGGGACCATAAACACCGGGGAGCTGTTTTTT.

The chain links TRBV6-6 to TRBJ1-2; the D is unclear. Trimming pared 6 bases from V and 7 bases from J, leaving 9 bases between. CDR1 is MNHNY, CDR2 SVGAGI, per germline (reference sequence). The CDR3 runs 11 residues. The CDR3 DNA sequence: TGTGCCAGCAGACACCGAGGTGGCTACACCTTC. The encoded protein is CASRHRGGYTF.

This clone has a single count. The chain couples TRBV7-9 to TRBJ2-1; D unclear. The germline gives CDR1 SEHNR, CDR2 FQNEAQ (reference sequence). This CDR3 has 16 residues. V was pared by 4 bases and J by 4 bases, with 17 bases between. CDR3 protein: CASSSRNRTVYNEQFF. The CDR3 coding sequence is TGTGCCAGCAGCTCAAGAAACCGGACGGTTTACAATGAGCAGTTCTTC.

About this clone itself: Other DNA sequences in this sample translate to the same CDR3. The J gene is TRBJ2-1, the V gene TRBV28; the match to TRBD1 covers 10 bases. Germline CDR1 reads MDHEN; CDR2 reads SYDVKM. The CDR3 is 15 residues long. V shed 5 bases, J shed 3 bases, and the junction held 4 bases outside the gene matches. CDR3 nucleotide sequence: TGTGCCAGCAGTCCCGGGACAGGGGTCTACAATGAGCAGTTCTTC. This gives the protein CASSPGTGVYNEQFF.

This clone was detected only once. The genes are TRBV29-1 and TRBJ1-1, with D possibly TRBD1 on 5 matching bases. The germline V gene encodes CDR1 SQVTM and CDR2 ANQGSEA. Trimming shortened V by 5 bases and J by 2 bases, and 12 bases separated the two germline ends. CDR3 size: 13 residues. The CDR3 loop reads CSVRRGSNTEAFF. DNA of the CDR3: TGCAGCGTTCGAAGGGGCTCCAACACTGAAGCTTTCTTT.

V is TRBV19 and J is TRBJ2-4, with TRBD1 matching 7 bases. V dropped 4 bases and J dropped 0; count of bases not matched to a gene: 6. This CDR3 comprises 16 residues. Germline V gene sequence: CDR1 LNHDA, CDR2 SQIVND (reference sequence). The CDR3 DNA reads as TGTGCCAGTAGTAGGACAGGAGTCTTAGCCAAAAACATTCAGTACTTC. Translated: CASSRTGVLAKNIQYF.

Comment on this clone: The sample holds other DNA sequences that translate to the same CDR3. The gene calls are TRBV5-6 and TRBJ2-1; D is unresolved. The germline V gene encodes CDR1 SGHDT and CDR2 YYEEEE. CDR3 length equals 11 residues. Trimming stripped 1 base from V and 7 bases from J, with 3 bases between. This chain's CDR3 is CASSLTNEQFF. DNA of the CDR3: TGTGCCAGCAGCTTGACAAATGAGCAGTTCTTC.

Note on this clone: The same CDR3 can be traced to other DNA sequences in this sample. J is TRBJ1-4 and V is TRBV5-1; D is perhaps TRBD1 (5 bases). The CDR3 runs to 15 residues. V was trimmed by 0 bases and J by 7 bases, leaving 13 bases between them. Germline V gene sequence: CDR1 SGHRS, CDR2 YFSETQ. The CDR3 DNA reads as TGCGCCAGCAGCTTGGCCGGGGGTGGGAGTGAAAAACTGTTTTTT. Amino acids: CASSLAGGGSEKLFF.

The chain employs TRBV19 and TRBJ2-3; no clear D. This CDR3 is built from 14 residues. The V end lost 4 bases, the J end lost 2 bases, and 10 bases lay between the germline ends. CDR1 and CDR2 from the germline V gene are LNHDA and SQIVND (reference sequence). This CDR3 reads CASSRQENTDTQYF. The CDR3 coding sequence is TGTGCCAGTAGTAGACAAGAAAACACAGATACGCAGTATTTT.

V is TRBV28 and J is TRBJ1-1; D not resolved. This CDR3 is 12 amino acids long. Looked up from germline, CDR1 is MDHEN and CDR2 is SYDVKM. Trimming stripped 2 bases from V and 6 bases from J, with 7 bases between. CDR3: CASSLPISEAFF. In nucleotides, the CDR3 is TGTGCCAGCAGTTTACCGATTTCTGAAGCTTTCTTT.

This clone was observed a single time. The V gene is TRBV7-7, the J gene TRBJ2-7; D may be TRBD2 (5 bases). Germline V gene data show CDR1 as SSHAT and CDR2 as FNYEAQ (reference sequence). V was trimmed by 5 bases and J by 5 bases, leaving 13 bases between them. The length of the CDR3 is 13 residues. In nucleotides, the CDR3 is TGTGCCAGCAGCCCAGGCGGGCATCACGAGCAGTACTTC. Translated, it gives CASSPGGHHEQYF.

The J gene is TRBJ2-6, the V gene TRBV7-6; D gene unclear. The CDR3 contains 16 residues. V was pared by 0 bases and J by 4 bases, with 10 bases between. From germline, CDR1 is SGHVS and CDR2 FNYEAQ. CDR3 amino acids: CASSLAAMSGANVLTF. CDR3 sequence (DNA): TGTGCCAGCAGCTTAGCGGCGATGTCCGGGGCCAACGTCCTGACTTTC.

The chain links TRBV27 to TRBJ1-5, with D perhaps TRBD1 (5 bases). This CDR3 has 17 amino acids. V was pared by 4 bases and J by 3 bases, with 19 bases between. CDR1 and CDR2 from the germline V gene are MNHEY and SMNVEV (reference sequence). The DNA for the CDR3 is TGTGCCAGCAGTTCCAACCTTCTAGGAGGGGACAATCAGCCCCAGCATTTT. This gives the protein CASSSNLLGGDNQPQHF.

The genes are TRBV7-3 and TRBJ2-1; 8 bases align to TRBD2. CDR3 size: 13 residues. V dropped 3 bases and J dropped 15; count of bases not matched to a gene: 10. Looked up from germline, CDR1 is SGHTA and CDR2 is FQGTGA. As DNA, the CDR3 is TGTGCCAGCAGCTTTGATCGAGCGGGAGCAGTGTTCTTC. This encodes CASSFDRAGAVFF. Combining the CDR3 with reference TRBV7-3 and TRBJ2-1 gives the whole variable domain GAGVSQTPSNKVTEKGKYVELRCDPISGHTALYWYRQSLGQGPEFLIYFQGTGAADDSGLPNDRFFAVRPEGSVSTLKIQRTERGDSAVYLCASSFDRAGAVFFGPGTRLTVL.